The 25 T cell receptor beta chains listed next were all sequenced from one sample in a study of glioma-infiltrating T cells. TCR alpha and beta CDR3 regions were amplified from RNA using iRepertoire nested multiplex PCR. TCRdb fed the multiplex PCR reads into MiXCR, producing one record per CDR3 protein. The sample lists roughly 100,000 distinct CDR3 sequences; roughly 37% were seen once. Sequenced sample: glioma tissue, nonneoplastic brain tissue, or PBMCs (not recorded which). The receptors come from a human donor with low-grade glioma or glioblastoma, undergoing nonglioma brain surgery, or in good health (not recorded which).

This rearrangement joins TRBV28 to TRBJ2-3; 7 bases align to TRBD1. This CDR3 is built from 17 residues. In germline, CDR1 is MDHEN, CDR2 SYDVKM. Losses at the gene ends were 5 bases for V and 0 bases for J; bases not matched to a gene: 11. The CDR3: CASSHSTGTASTDTQYF. CDR3 coding DNA: TGTGCCAGCAGTCATTCCACCGGGACAGCGAGCACAGATACGCAGTATTTT.

The genes are TRBV27 and TRBJ2-3, with TRBD2 matching over 8 bases. Germline V lookup: CDR1 MNHEY, CDR2 SMNVEV (reference sequence). The CDR3 is 16 amino acids. The ends lost 0 bases at V and 2 bases at J; junction bases unmatched: 4. The CDR3 region has the DNA TGTGCCAGCAGTTTATCGGCTAGCGGGTACACAGATACGCAGTATTTT. The encoded protein is CASSLSASGYTDTQYF.

This clonotype was recorded many times. The CDR3 protein is CASSPHRVSGANVLTF. The CDR3, as DNA: TGTGCCAGCAGCCCCCACAGGGTATCTGGGGCCAACGTCCTGACTTTC. This sequence joins TRBV14 and TRBJ2-6; a weak D match, TRBD1 (6 bases). Trimming removed 4 bases from V and 1 base from J, with 11 bases in between. The germline gives CDR1 SGHDN, CDR2 FVKESK. The length of the CDR3 is 16 residues.

J is TRBJ2-3 and V is TRBV5-6, with 9 bases identical to TRBD2. This CDR3 comprises 17 residues. V dropped 1 base and J dropped 0; count of bases not matched to a gene: 6. Germline assignment: CDR1 SGHDT and CDR2 YYEEEE. The DNA for the CDR3 is TGTGCCAGCAGCTTGCGCGGGACTAGCTGGAGCACAGATACGCAGTATTTT. Amino acid sequence: CASSLRGTSWSTDTQYF.

As for this clonotype: Its ends do not fully match the called genes, so a read error is possible. V usage is TRBV20-1 and J usage is TRBJ1-1, with TRBD1 identical over 8 bases. This CDR3 contains 19 residues. Germline CDR1 reads DFQATT; CDR2 reads SNEGSKA (reference sequence). This CDR3 reads CSARLGCGRTGSLLTEAFF. The CDR3 region has the DNA TGCAGTGCTAGATTAGGGTGTGGCAGGACAGGGTCCTTATTGACTGAAGCCTTCTTT.

J is TRBJ1-2 and V is TRBV4-1, with D perhaps matching TRBD1 (5 bases). The CDR3 contains 15 residues. CDR1 and CDR2 from the germline V gene are MGHRA and YSYEKL. Trimming cost V 1 base and J 8 bases, with 17 bases left between them. The CDR3 spells CASSQGNPGTLGYTF. DNA for the CDR3: TGCGCCAGCAGCCAAGGAAACCCGGGGACGCTAGGCTACACCTTC.

This clonotype was counted many times. The chain uses TRBV27 and TRBJ2-7; TRBD1 or TRBD2 may be the D gene (5 bases each). The CDR3 spans 15 residues. CDR1 MNHEY and CDR2 SMNVEV come from the germline V gene (reference sequence). Trimming took off 3 bases at V and 1 base at J, with 13 bases between the two ends. The CDR3 nucleotides read TGTGCCAGCAGTTTGAGAGGGGTACAATCCTACGAGCAGTACTTC. As protein: CASSLRGVQSYEQYF.

This clonotype was counted at least ten times. The genes are TRBV5-1 and TRBJ1-3; D is undetermined. This CDR3 comprises 13 residues. Trimming stripped 0 bases from V and 4 bases from J, with 5 bases between. From germline, CDR1 is SGHRS and CDR2 YFSETQ. The CDR3 spells CASSLDSGNTIYF. DNA for the CDR3: TGCGCCAGCAGCTTGGACAGCGGAAACACCATATATTTT.

As regards this clonotype: This may come from a read error, since a much larger clone is one base off. J is TRBJ1-3 and V is TRBV3-1, with D uncertain. The CDR3 totals 14 residues. Germline V CDR1 and CDR2: LGHDT, YNNKEL (reference sequence). The germline V and J ends were trimmed by 4 bases and 4 bases, with 11 bases remaining between them. The CDR3 sequence: CASSPGSEGNTIYF. CDR3 in DNA: TGTGCCAGCAGCCCCGGAAGTGAGGGAAACACCATATATTTT. Combining the CDR3 with reference TRBV3-1 and TRBJ1-3 gives the whole variable domain DTAVSQTPKYLVTQMGNDKSIKCEQNLGHDTMYWYKQDSKKFLKIMFSYNNKELIINETVPNRFSPKSPDKAHLNLHINSLELGDSAVYFCASSPGSEGNTIYFGEGSWLTVV.

Only a few counts were recorded for this clonotype. A much larger clone sits a single nucleotide away, making a read error possible. The rearrangement joins TRBV20-1 to TRBJ1-1; D is perhaps TRBD1 (5 bases). CDR3 length: 15 amino acids. Deletions cut 0 bases from V and 5 bases from J, with 16 bases between. In germline, CDR1 is DFQATT, CDR2 SNEGSKA (reference sequence). The CDR3 loop is CSARDMGQGITEAFF. The CDR3 region has the DNA TGCAGTGCTAGAGATATGGGGCAGGGAATTACTGAAGCTTTCTTT.

In its sample, this clonotype was seen once. A much larger clone differs by one base, so this may be a read error. The chain links TRBV5-1 to TRBJ2-2, with no clear D. V lost 4 bases and J 9 bases, leaving 16 bases between the germline ends. The CDR3 covers 14 residues. CDR1 SGHRS and CDR2 YFSETQ come from the germline V gene. As DNA, the CDR3 is TGCGCCAGCAGCGTGGGTACGTCGACCAGGGAGCTGTTTTTT. Protein sequence: CASSVGTSTRELFF.

At least ten counts were recorded for this clonotype. This chain connects TRBV18 to TRBJ2-2; D is ambiguous. Per the germline V gene, CDR1 is KGHSH and CDR2 is LQKENI. The length of the CDR3 is 14 residues. With 2 bases removed from V and 2 bases from J, the gap between germline ends came to 6 bases. The CDR3, as DNA: TGTGCCAGCTCACCAAACCTAAACACCGGGGAGCTGTTTTTT. Protein: CASSPNLNTGELFF.

DNA of the CDR3: TGTGCCAGCAGCCAGTATAGCGGGTTTGCCCACGAGCAGTACTTC. Its translation is CASSQYSGFAHEQYF. The chain carries TRBV3-1 and TRBJ2-7; 7 positions match TRBD2. The CDR3 consists of 15 residues. V shed 3 bases and J 5 bases; nucleotides not matched to a gene: 10. The germline V gene encodes CDR1 LGHDT and CDR2 YNNKEL (reference sequence).

The chain carries TRBV5-8 and TRBJ2-5; 8 bases match TRBD2. The germline CDR1 and CDR2 sequences are SGHTS and YDEGEE. V trimming: 4 bases; J trimming: 7 bases; junction bases outside the gene matches: 15. The CDR3 totals 16 residues. CDR3 protein: CASSVGVAGRPLTQYF. The CDR3 nucleotides are TGTGCCAGCAGCGTTGGGGTAGCGGGACGGCCGTTGACCCAGTACTTC.

About this clonotype itself: This sequence may be a read error, since a much larger clone differs from it by one base. The chain combines TRBV3-1 with TRBJ2-1, with D unresolved. The CDR3 covers 14 residues. Germline CDR1 and CDR2: LGHDT and YNNKEL (reference sequence). CDR3 sequence (DNA): TGTGCCAGCAGCCAAGGCCGGATCTACAATGAGCAGCTCTTC. The encoded protein is CASSQGRIYNEQLF.

For this clonotype: This could be a read error, since a much larger clone is one nucleotide away. The V and J genes are TRBV7-4 and TRBJ1-3; 9 nucleotides agree with TRBD1. Per germline, CDR1 SGHVT and CDR2 SQSDAQ. The junction had 25 bases not matched to a gene; V was cut back by 5 bases and J by 2 bases. The CDR3 totals 22 residues. This CDR3 reads CASSVSSGTGKRPNYPGNTIYF. The CDR3 coding sequence is TGTGCCAGCAGCGTTTCATCCGGGACAGGGAAACGACCTAACTACCCTGGAAACACCATATATTTT.

Ten or more counts support this clonotype. The chain carries TRBV7-9 and TRBJ2-3; D may match TRBD1 or TRBD2 (5 bases each). The CDR3 length is 13 residues. CDR1 and CDR2 from the germline V gene are SEHNR and FQNEAQ (reference sequence). Trimming removed 1 base from V and 6 bases from J, with 8 bases in between. In DNA form, the CDR3 reads TGTGCCAGCAGCTTAGTGGGGGTGGATACGCAGTATTTT. This sequence encodes CASSLVGVDTQYF.

Regarding this clonotype: It may be a read error: a sequence one base away is much more abundant. The V call is TRBV4-2, the J call TRBJ2-1; TRBD1 might be the D (5 bases). The V end was cut by 1 base, the J end by 10 bases, with 11 bases between. The germline CDR1 and CDR2 sequences are LGHNA and YNFKEQ. The CDR3 length is 13 residues. CDR3 loop: CASSQVRAAEQFF. In DNA form, the CDR3 reads TGTGCCAGCAGCCAAGTCAGGGCGGCCGAGCAGTTCTTC.

This clonotype was counted at least ten times. V usage is TRBV6-1 and J usage is TRBJ1-5; D not resolved. The CDR3 has 14 amino acids. Germline CDR1 is MNHNS and CDR2 is SASEGT. Deletions cut 7 bases from V and 3 bases from J, with 13 bases between. The CDR3 here is CASTTQSFNQPQHF. CDR3 coding DNA: TGTGCCAGCACAACTCAGTCGTTCAATCAGCCCCAGCATTTT.

For this clonotype: An end of the junction does not agree with germline; a read error may underlie this. The rearrangement joins TRBV4-3 to TRBJ2-3, with TRBD2 matching over 8 bases. The CDR3 has 18 residues. Germline CDR1 reads LGHNA; CDR2 reads YSLEER. This CDR3 is CTSSRGGTSGLNKDTQYF. CDR3 nucleotide sequence: TGCACCAGTAGCCGGGGTGGTACTAGCGGATTAAACAAAGATACGCAGTATTTT.

This clonotype was seen at least ten times. This chain uses TRBV28 with TRBJ1-5; no clear D. The CDR3 totals 15 residues. The V end lost 7 bases, the J end lost 7 bases, and 20 bases lay between the germline ends. Germline V gene lookup returns CDR1 MDHEN and CDR2 SYDVKM. CDR3 sequence: CASNPASYLRQPQHF. In DNA, the CDR3 is TGTGCCAGCAACCCTGCCTCCTACTTACGACAGCCCCAGCATTTT.

Comment on this clonotype: A read error may be the cause here, since a much bigger clone is one base away. V and J are TRBV5-1 and TRBJ2-3, with 9 bases fitting TRBD1. J was trimmed by 8 bases and V by 4 bases; bases with no gene match: 11. This CDR3 comprises 15 residues. Germline lookup yields CDR1 SGHRS and CDR2 YFSETQ. Here the CDR3 DNA reads TGCGCCAGCAGCCTCGACAGGGGGGGCGGAGGTACGCAGTATTTT. This gives the protein CASSLDRGGGGTQYF.

With respect to this clonotype: Because it lacks the conserved phenylalanine or tryptophan at the end, this CDR3 is likely a read error. The chain joins TRBV7-3 to TRBJ2-5, with a possible D match to TRBD1 (5 bases). The CDR3 extends over 16 amino acids. Looked up from germline, CDR1 is SGHTA and CDR2 is FQGTGA. Trimming cost V 5 bases and J 5 bases, with 21 bases left between them. CDR3 region: CASSERTRQSGETQYY. The CDR3 DNA reads TGTGCCAGCAGCGAACGAACGAGACAGTCAGGCGAGACCCAGTACTAC.

V and J are TRBV24-1 and TRBJ2-4; possible D gene TRBD1, 5 bases. Germline V gene data show CDR1 as KGHDR and CDR2 as SFDVKD. V gave up 3 bases and J gave up 8 bases, with 16 bases separating them. The CDR3 runs to 15 residues. In DNA, the CDR3 is TGTGCCACCAGTGATACCCCCGAGATAGGGGACATTCAGTACTTC. As protein: CATSDTPEIGDIQYF.

In regard to this clonotype: The junction shows a germline mismatch at one end, possibly a read error. The V call is TRBV28, the J call TRBJ2-3; the D gene is possibly TRBD2 (5 bases). In germline, CDR1 is MDHEN, CDR2 SYDVKM. The CDR3 is 17 residues long. CDR3 sequence reads: CASSSPGFTLGTDAQYF. CDR3 DNA: TGTGCCAGCAGCTCCCCGGGGTTCACCTTGGGCACAGATGCGCAGTATTTT.